These 3 T cell receptor beta chains were sequenced from one sample in a study of T cells after posttransplantation cyclophosphamide. TCRdb keeps only in-frame clones here, not all; method: immunoSEQ multiplex PCR. This repertoire shows some 43,000 clones, roughly 87% found once; its top ten account for 2% to 3%. Treatment was busulfan-fludarabine conditioning, a marrow graft, and cyclophosphamide on days +3 and +4. The specimen was PBMCs, collected about 60 days after allogeneic stem cell transplant with posttransplant cyclophosphamide. The receptors stem from a male patient between 60 and 69 years old who received an allogeneic stem cell transplant from a related donor and was CMV-positive. Some T cells may be the graft donor's.

The chain carries TRBV5-6 and TRBJ2-7; 8 nucleotides agree with TRBD2. The CDR3 sequence is 18 residues long. The junction had 18 bases not matched to a gene; V was cut back by 4 bases and J by 3 bases. Germline V gene data show CDR1 as SGHDT and CDR2 as YYEEEE. The chain's CDR3 is CASSLAGAGVSGNYEQYF. The DNA of the CDR3 is TGTGCCAGCAGCCTGGCGGGAGCGGGGGTATCAGGTAACTACGAGCAGTACTTC.

The rearrangement joins TRBV10-3 to TRBJ1-5; D not certain. This CDR3 spans 15 amino acids. V gave up 0 bases and J gave up 3 bases, with 9 bases separating them. Per the germline V gene, CDR1 is ENHRY and CDR2 is SYGVKD. This chain's CDR3 is CAISESGSLNQPQHF. CDR3 nucleotide sequence: TGTGCCATCAGTGAGTCCGGGAGTCTCAATCAGCCCCAGCATTTT.

V is TRBV1 and J is TRBJ2-7; the DNA was not compared with TRBD1, the D call given in the table. TRBV1 is tagged as a pseudogene. The CDR3 contains 16 residues. The CDR3 nucleotides read TGCACCAGCAGCCAAGATGGAAAGGACAGGCTAATCGGGCAGTACGTC. Encoded protein: CTSSQDGKDRLIGQYV.